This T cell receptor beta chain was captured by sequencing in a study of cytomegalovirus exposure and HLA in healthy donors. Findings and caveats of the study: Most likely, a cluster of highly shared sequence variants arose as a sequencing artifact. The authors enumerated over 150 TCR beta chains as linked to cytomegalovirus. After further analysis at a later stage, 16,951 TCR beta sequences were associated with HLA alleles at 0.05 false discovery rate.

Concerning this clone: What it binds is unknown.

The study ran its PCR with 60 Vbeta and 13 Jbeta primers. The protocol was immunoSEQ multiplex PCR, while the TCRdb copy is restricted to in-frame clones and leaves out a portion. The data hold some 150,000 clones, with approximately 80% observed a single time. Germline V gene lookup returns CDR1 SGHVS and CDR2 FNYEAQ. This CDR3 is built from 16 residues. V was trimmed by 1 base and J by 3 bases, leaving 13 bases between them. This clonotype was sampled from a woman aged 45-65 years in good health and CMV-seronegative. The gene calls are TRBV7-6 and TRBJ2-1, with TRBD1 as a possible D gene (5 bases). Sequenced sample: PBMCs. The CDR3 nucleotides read TGTGCCAGCAGCTTAGAGGTCAGGGTGGACTACAATGAGCAGTTCTTC. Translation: CASSLEVRVDYNEQFF.